A single T cell receptor beta chain is shown here with its context. The antigen is undetermined. This sample is part of a study of cytomegalovirus exposure and HLA in healthy donors. Study outcomes and limitations: A later analysis found most CMV-associated TCR beta chains apparently HLA-restricted.

PCR primers comprised 60 Vbeta and 13 Jbeta primers. Here immunoSEQ multiplex PCR was the method, and the copy in TCRdb shows in-frame clones only, minus some. The sample has 200,000 or so clones, about 89% seen once. This CDR3 contains 15 residues. Trimming took 5 bases from V and 0 from J; bases not matched to a gene: 7. Germline assignment: CDR1 MNHEY and CDR2 SMNVEV (reference sequence). The gene calls are TRBV27 and TRBJ2-7; TRBD1 aligns across 7 bases. The sequence came from a man aged 25 to 40 in good health and CMV-seronegative. The source material was PBMCs. CDR3 bases: TGTGCCAGCAGTAGGCGGACAGGCTTCTCCTACGAGCAGTACTTC. This codes for CASSRRTGFSYEQYF.